Listed here are 12 T cell receptor beta chains from one sample, sequenced in a study of cytomegalovirus exposure and HLA in healthy donors. Researchers ran the PCR with 60 Vbeta and 13 Jbeta primers. The assay was immunoSEQ multiplex PCR, and TCRdb's table has in-frame clones only and misses some. This table has over 130,000 clones, more than 65% appearing once. Source material: PBMCs. The receptor source for this set is a man in his fifties or sixties in good health and CMV-seropositive.

This clone was detected only a few times. V usage is TRBV6-6 and J usage is TRBJ1-5; 8 positions match TRBD1. V lost 0 bases to trimming and J lost 7 bases; unmatched junction nucleotides: 2. There are 14 residues in the CDR3. Looked up from germline, CDR1 is MNHNY and CDR2 is SVGAGI (reference sequence). For the CDR3, the DNA is TGTGCCAGCAGTTACTCTTCAGGGGGCCAGCCCCAGCATTTT. This translates into CASSYSSGGQPQHF.

V usage is TRBV18 and J usage is TRBJ2-7; D is perhaps TRBD2 (6 bases). CDR3 length: 12 amino acids. V lost 4 bases and J lost 4, with 8 bases in between. From germline, CDR1 is KGHSH and CDR2 LQKENI. This CDR3 reads CASSQEGYEQYF. The CDR3 nucleotides are TGTGCCAGCTCACAGGAGGGTTACGAGCAGTACTTC.

This chain joins TRBV27 and TRBJ2-4; 9 nucleotides match TRBD1. After removal of 6 bases from V and 8 bases from J, the junction contained 5 bases not matched to a gene. Germline V lookup: CDR1 MNHEY, CDR2 SMNVEV (reference sequence). The CDR3 loop spans 13 amino acids. CDR3 in amino acids: CASSSDRGDIQYF. CDR3 DNA: TGTGCCAGCAGCTCGGACAGGGGCGACATTCAGTACTTC.

This clone was detected only a few times. This chain joins TRBV7-9 and TRBJ1-1; TRBD1 matches 7 bases. V dropped 3 bases and J dropped 8; count of bases not matched to a gene: 3. Germline CDR1 SEHNR, CDR2 FQNEAQ (reference sequence). The CDR3 has 12 residues. The CDR3 here is CASSLTDREAFF. The CDR3 region has the DNA TGTGCCAGCAGCTTGACGGACAGGGAAGCTTTCTTT.

The V call is TRBV5-6, the J call TRBJ2-7; maybe TRBD2 (6 bases). The CDR3 covers 13 residues. CDR1 and CDR2 (germline): SGHDT, YYEEEE. V lost 3 bases and J lost 0, with 7 bases in between. The CDR3 spells CASSSGSSYEQYF. DNA of the CDR3: TGTGCCAGCAGCTCCGGGAGCTCCTACGAGCAGTACTTC.

In this sample, this clone turned up a few times. Germline and junction disagree at one end, which may indicate a read error. The genes are TRBV7-9 and TRBJ2-1; TRBD2 matches at 7 bases. From germline, CDR1 is SEHNR and CDR2 FQNEAQ (reference sequence). This CDR3 region has 15 residues. CDR3 in amino acids: CSSTLSAGIYNEQFF. The CDR3 DNA is TGTTCCAGCACCCTGTCAGCGGGGATATACAATGAGCAGTTCTTC.

This chain connects TRBV5-6 to TRBJ2-5, with 7 bases fitting TRBD1. The V gene's germline CDR1 is SGHDT and CDR2 YYEEEE. Trimming took 2 bases from V and 3 from J; bases not matched to a gene: 1. CDR3 size: 13 residues. The CDR3, as DNA: TGTGCCAGCAGCTTCACAGGGGAAGAGACCCAGTACTTC. The encoded protein is CASSFTGEETQYF.

The V gene is TRBV28, the J gene TRBJ2-7; a possible D gene is TRBD2 (5 bases). In germline, CDR1 is MDHEN, CDR2 SYDVKM. This CDR3 is 21 amino acids long. Trimming took 5 bases from V and 3 from J, leaving 35 bases between them. The CDR3 region is CASSALTAAGTGVRAFYEQYF. The CDR3 DNA sequence: TGTGCCAGCAGTGCCTTAACAGCCGCCGGAACCGGGGTCCGTGCCTTCTACGAGCAGTACTTC.

This sequence joins TRBV28 and TRBJ2-5; 9 nucleotides match TRBD1. Germline CDR1 and CDR2: MDHEN and SYDVKM. The V and J ends lost 6 bases and 3 bases, in that order; junction bases with no gene match: 8. The CDR3 is 15 residues long. CDR3 amino acids: CASSMGQGREETQYF. CDR3 sequence (DNA): TGTGCCAGCAGCATGGGACAGGGACGAGAAGAGACCCAGTACTTC.

The rearrangement uses TRBV6-1 and TRBJ2-2; D is unclear. Germline CDR1 is MNHNS and CDR2 is SASEGT. The CDR3 loop spans 15 amino acids. V was trimmed by 2 bases and J by 8 bases, leaving 15 bases between them. CDR3 DNA: TGTGCCAGCAGTGAACGCCTGGGCTCCCTGGGGGAGCTGTTTTTT. Its translation: CASSERLGSLGELFF.

J is TRBJ1-2 and V is TRBV6-5; no clear D gene. V lost 0 bases and J lost 4, with 15 bases in between. The CDR3 is 16 residues long. Germline values: CDR1 MNHEY, CDR2 SVGAGI. CDR3 DNA sequence: TGTGCCAGCAGTTACTCGATGGTCAGAGAGGGCTATGGCTACACCTTC. Protein sequence: CASSYSMVREGYGYTF.

The chain couples TRBV29-1 to TRBJ2-7, with 9 bases aligning to TRBD2. This CDR3 is 13 amino acids long. Germline V gene sequence: CDR1 SQVTM, CDR2 ANQGSEA. Unmatched junction bases numbered 8, after V lost 6 bases and J lost 5 bases. Here the CDR3 DNA reads TGCAGCGTAGCTAGCGGGAATTTCCACGAGCAGTACTTC. Residues: CSVASGNFHEQYF.